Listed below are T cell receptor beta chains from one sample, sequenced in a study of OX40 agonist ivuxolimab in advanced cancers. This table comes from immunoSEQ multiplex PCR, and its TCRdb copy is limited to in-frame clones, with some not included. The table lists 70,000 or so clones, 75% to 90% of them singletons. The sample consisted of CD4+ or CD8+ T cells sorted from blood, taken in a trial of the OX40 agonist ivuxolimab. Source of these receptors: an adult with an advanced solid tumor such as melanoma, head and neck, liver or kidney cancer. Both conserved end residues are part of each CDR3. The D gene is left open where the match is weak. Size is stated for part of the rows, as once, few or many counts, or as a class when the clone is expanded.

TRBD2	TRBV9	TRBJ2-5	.	TGTGCCAGCAGCGTTGGGACTAGCGACCAAGAGACCCAGTACTTC	CASSVGTSDQETQYF
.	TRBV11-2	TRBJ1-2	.	TGTGCCAGCAGCTTAGACGGGGGCTGGGGGTATGGCTACACCTTC	CASSLDGGWGYGYTF
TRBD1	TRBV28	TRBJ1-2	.	TGTGCCAGCAGTTTAGACAGGGGCCACGCTCGCTACACCTTC	CASSLDRGHARYTF
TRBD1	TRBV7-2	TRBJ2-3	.	TGTGCCAGCAGCTTAAAACAGGGGCGTACAGATACGCAGTATTTT	CASSLKQGRTDTQYF
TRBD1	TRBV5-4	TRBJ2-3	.	TGTGCCAGCAGCCAGGGACAGCCCTCCACAGATACGCAGTATTTT	CASSQGQPSTDTQYF
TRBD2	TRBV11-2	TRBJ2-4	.	TGTGCCAGCAGCCCCCCTAGCGGGAGGGCCCGCATTCAGTACTTC	CASSPPSGRARIQYF
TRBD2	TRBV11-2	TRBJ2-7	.	TGTGCCAGCAGCGAGCTGCTAGCGGGGAGCTCCTACGAGCAGTACTTC	CASSELLAGSSYEQYF
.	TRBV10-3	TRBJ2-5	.	TGTGCCATCAGTGAGTCGAAGGCGGGGGCGGAGACCCAGTACTTC	CAISESKAGAETQYF
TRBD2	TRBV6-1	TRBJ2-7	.	TGTGCCAGCAGTGACCCCGCCCTAGCGGGCACCTACGAGCAGTACTTC	CASSDPALAGTYEQYF
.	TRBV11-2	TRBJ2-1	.	TGTGCCAGCAGCCCAGTAAGACAGGGGAGGGTTGAGCAGTTCTTC	CASSPVRQGRVEQFF
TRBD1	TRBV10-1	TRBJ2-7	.	TGCGCCAGCAGTACGGGACAGGGGGCTCCCTACGAGCAGTACTTC	CASSTGQGAPYEQYF
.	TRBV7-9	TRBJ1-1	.	TGTGCCAGCAGCTTAGGAGGGGCAGAGATGAACACTGAAGCTTTCTTT	CASSLGGAEMNTEAFF
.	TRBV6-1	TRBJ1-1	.	TGTGCCAGCAGTGAACTGCGGGGCGCGAACACTGAAGCTTTCTTT	CASSELRGANTEAFF
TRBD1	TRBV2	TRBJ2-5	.	TGTGCTTCTCTCTCGGGACAGAGTTGGGAGACCCAGTACTTC	CASLSGQSWETQYF
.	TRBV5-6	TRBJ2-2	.	TGTGCCAGCAGCTTGAAAGGGACCGGGGAGCTGTTTTTT	CASSLKGTGELFF
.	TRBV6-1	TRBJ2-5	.	TGTGCCAGCAGTGAAGCGCTCGGGGGCCTTGAGACCCAGTACTTC	CASSEALGGLETQYF
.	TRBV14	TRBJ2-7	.	TGTGCCAGCAGCCAAGCCCCTGGGCCTTTCTACGAGCAGTACTTC	CASSQAPGPFYEQYF
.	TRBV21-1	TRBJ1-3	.	TGTGCCAGCAGCAAAGACAGGGGGTTTGGAAACACCATATATTTT	CASSKDRGFGNTIYF
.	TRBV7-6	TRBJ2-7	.	TGTGCCAGCAGCTTAGGCGATGGCTCCTACGAGCAGTACTTC	CASSLGDGSYEQYF
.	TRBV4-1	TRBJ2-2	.	TGCGCCAGCAGCCAAGATCAAGGTCGCACCGGGGAGCTGTTTTTT	CASSQDQGRTGELFF
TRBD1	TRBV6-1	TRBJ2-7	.	TGTGCCAGCAGAGAAGCGGGACAGGGGCCCTACGAGCAGTACTTC	CASREAGQGPYEQYF
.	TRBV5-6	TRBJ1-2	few	TGTGCCAGCAGCCTGACTTCTAACTATGGCTACACCTTC	CASSLTSNYGYTF
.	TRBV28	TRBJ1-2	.	TGTGCCAGCAGTTTTTCCCGTTCCTCTAACTATGGCTACACCTTC	CASSFSRSSNYGYTF
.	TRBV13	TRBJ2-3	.	TGTGTCAGCAGCTTCGCCGCTGAGGACAGACTTAGACTCCCCGGTGAAGATACGCAGTATTTT	CVSSFAAEDRLRLPGEDTQYF
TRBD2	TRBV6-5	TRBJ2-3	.	TGTGCCAGCAGACTAGCGGGGGGGGGAGATACGCAGTATTTT	CASRLAGGGDTQYF
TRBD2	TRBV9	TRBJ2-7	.	TGTGCCAGCAGCGCTAATAGCGGGAGGTCACACGAGCAGTACTTC	CASSANSGRSHEQYF
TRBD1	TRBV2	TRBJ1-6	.	TGTGCCAGCAGCGGTGCGCCGGGACAGACATACTTCGGGAATTCACCCCTCCACTTT	CASSGAPGQTYFGNSPLHF
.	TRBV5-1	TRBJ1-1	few	TGCGCCAGCAGCTTGGAGCGGGGGCGAACTGAAGCTTTCTTT	CASSLERGRTEAFF
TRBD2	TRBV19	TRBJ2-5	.	TGTGCCAGTAGTATCGGGACTACAAGTCAAGAGACCCAGTACTTC	CASSIGTTSQETQYF
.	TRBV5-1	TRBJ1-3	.	TGCGCCAGCAGCTTATCGACGGCAGTCTCTGGAAACACCATATATTTT	CASSLSTAVSGNTIYF